Following are 9 T cell receptor beta chains from one sample sequenced in a study of cytomegalovirus exposure and HLA in healthy donors. The PCR had 60 Vbeta and 13 Jbeta primers. Using immunoSEQ multiplex PCR, the repertoire was profiled, and TCRdb retains in-frame clones only, with some absent. The repertoire holds 150,000 to 200,000 clones, with about 73% as singletons. Sequencing was done on a sample of PBMCs. The receptor source for this set is a woman between 50 and 59 years old in good health and CMV-seropositive.

This clone was detected a few times. V gene TRBV5-1 combines with J gene TRBJ2-1; D unclear. The CDR3 is 13 amino acids. V lost 3 bases and J 0 bases, leaving 4 bases between the germline ends. Germline assignment: CDR1 SGHRS and CDR2 YFSETQ. The CDR3 coding sequence is TGCGCCAGCAGCTCGAGCTCCTACAATGAGCAGTTCTTC. Protein sequence: CASSSSSYNEQFF.

The genes are TRBV4-2 and TRBJ1-1, with no clear D. In germline, CDR1 is LGHNA, CDR2 YNFKEQ. V gave up 0 bases and J gave up 1 base, with 6 bases separating them. The CDR3 is 14 amino acids. Here the CDR3 DNA reads TGTGCCAGCAGCCAAGATCCTAAGAACACTGAAGCTTTCTTT. Translated, it gives CASSQDPKNTEAFF.

This chain connects TRBV5-1 to TRBJ2-4, with D possibly matching TRBD1 (6 bases). The length of the CDR3 is 14 residues. Germline V gene data show CDR1 as SGHRS and CDR2 as YFSETQ. V lost 1 base and J lost 10, with 15 bases in between. The CDR3, as DNA: TGCGCCAGCAGCTTGTCCCAACCAGGGGAGATTCAGTACTTC. The encoded protein is CASSLSQPGEIQYF.

The rearrangement uses TRBV11-2 and TRBJ2-3; D is possibly TRBD1 (6 bases). Trimming removed 4 bases at V and 4 bases at J, with 15 bases between. From germline, CDR1 is SGHAT and CDR2 FQNNGV. CDR3 length equals 15 residues. CDR3 bases: TGTGCCAGCAGCTCAAGGAGCAGGGGACCAGATACGCAGTATTTT. Protein product: CASSSRSRGPDTQYF.

This clone came up a few times. Other DNA sequences in this specimen translate into the identical CDR3. V and J are TRBV30 and TRBJ2-3; 10 nucleotides agree with TRBD2. CDR3 length: 15 residues. V dropped 0 bases and J dropped 1; count of bases not matched to a gene: 1. Looked up from germline, CDR1 is GTSNPN and CDR2 is SVGIG (reference sequence). CDR3 sequence: CAWSVGLAGTDTQYF. In nucleotides, the CDR3 is TGTGCCTGGAGTGTAGGACTAGCGGGCACAGATACGCAGTATTTT.

The chain carries TRBV7-9 and TRBJ2-1; TRBD2 aligns across 7 bases. This CDR3 contains 16 residues. V was pared by 1 base and J by 2 bases, with 5 bases of the junction left unmatched. The germline V gene has CDR1 SEHNR and CDR2 FQNEAQ (reference sequence). This CDR3 is CASSLVGGGPYNEQFF. The CDR3 bases are TGTGCCAGCAGCTTAGTGGGGGGGGGACCCTACAATGAGCAGTTCTTC.

The chain combines TRBV7-8 with TRBJ2-7, with no clear D. The germline gives CDR1 SGHVS, CDR2 FQNEAQ. Trimming pared 2 bases from V and 3 bases from J, leaving 11 bases between. The CDR3 runs 14 residues. The CDR3 spells CASSLLPIDYEQYF. In DNA, the CDR3 is TGTGCCAGCAGCTTATTACCAATAGACTACGAGCAGTACTTC.

The chain links TRBV4-2 to TRBJ2-3; TRBD2 aligns across 8 bases. J lost 4 bases, V lost 0 bases, and 3 bases had no gene match. Germline assignment: CDR1 LGHNA and CDR2 YNFKEQ. This CDR3 is 15 amino acids long. The chain's CDR3 is CASSQELRGADTQYF. For the CDR3, the DNA is TGTGCCAGCAGCCAAGAATTGCGGGGGGCAGATACGCAGTATTTT.

This clone was seen a handful of times. The J gene is TRBJ1-1, the V gene TRBV27; maybe TRBD1 (6 bases). The germline V gene encodes CDR1 MNHEY and CDR2 SMNVEV (reference sequence). This CDR3 region has 12 residues. With 2 bases removed from V and 10 bases from J, the gap between germline ends came to 11 bases. CDR3 sequence: CASSLRVRGAFF. The CDR3 region has the DNA TGTGCCAGCAGTTTAAGAGTCAGGGGAGCTTTCTTT.